The present T cell receptor beta chain was sequenced within a study of shared clonotypes between healthy human individuals. Study observations and caveats: Shared clonotypes: about 5% naive CD4, around 3.7% naive CD8, roughly 2.4% memory CD4, more than 0.3% memory CD8.

With respect to this clone: Its target is not known.

The CDR3 runs to 16 residues. Trimming took 3 bases from V and 5 from J; bases not matched to a gene: 4. CDR1 LNHNV and CDR2 YYDKDF come from the germline V gene (reference sequence). Original processing notes: Sequence data from immunoSEQ were junction-only and lacked quality scores; consequently, filtering differed. Method: immunoSEQ multiplex PCR; TCRdb's copy keeps in-frame clones and lacks some. From that table come the V and J calls and clone size; the DNA was used to work out D and trimming. The table includes about 2.4 million clones, under 95% detected once. The V and J genes are TRBV15 and TRBJ2-2, with TRBD2 matching 12 bases. Sequences were obtained from naive CD4+ T cells from PBMCs. Described subset: CD45RA+ positively selected. The TCR sequence derives from a man younger than 35 in good health. Some clones in this sample may be carry-over from other donors' samples. CDR3 nucleotide sequence: TGTGCCACCAGCAGGGAACTAGCGGGAGGTACCGGGGAGCTGTTTTTT. It is translated as CATSRELAGGTGELFF.